This T cell receptor (beta chain) derives from a study of blood T cell repertoires in COVID-19 (dated by TCRdb to 2020 to 2021). With respect to the entire study: Collaborator samples came from the United States, Italy and Spain and covered acute and convalescent phases of COVID-19. The repertoires were released in a freely available public database meant as a resource for research on the immune response to SARS-CoV-2. A de-identified subject ID, COVID-19 status, age in years and sex were almost always included in the sample metadata. The samples were drawn from the first 160 participants of the ongoing ImmuneRACE study and from 950 to 1,500 subjects provided by 6 global collaborators. Where HLA class I and class II types were available, the types were taken from metadata supplied by the sample provider, not from assay-based typing. Deeply sampled blood TCRbeta repertoires from subjects exposed to, actively infected with, or recovered from COVID-19 were included in the dataset. The material from the prospective study consisted of cDNA or gDNA derived from T cells, B-cell-depleted T cells, or PBMCs.

Here is what the overall study found, with its caveats: The quantity of clinical and demographic metadata differed by source and by participant and was supplied without curation.

TCRbeta CDR3 regions were amplified from genomic DNA using the immunoSEQ Assay, a bias-controlled multiplex PCR. The source study handled its data this way. Within the assay, amplification of reference gene primers was used to estimate how many nucleated cells each sample contained. To quantify the absolute abundance of each unique TCRbeta CDR3 rearrangement, sequence reads were collapsed and filtered. For each sample, productive Simpson clonality was calculated as the square root of Simpson's diversity index across productive rearrangements. TCRdb obtained this table from immuneACCESS and retained in-frame rearrangements with V and J assigned. These tables miss some clones; where compared with another copy, unresolved V genes account for less than half of the shortfall, and the remainder is unexplained. D and trimming come from the DNA, and the V and J calls and clone size come from that table. Within this sample are some 330,000 clones, with 88% of them counted one time only. In total, the top ten clones hold approximately 4% of the sample.

Collaborating institutions collected whole blood in K2EDTA tubes following their own protocols. Collaborator samples were shipped for TCRbeta analysis as frozen whole blood, isolated PBMCs, or DNA extracted from either sample type. The junction shows trimming of 0 bases on V and 3 bases on J, plus 12 bases between the germline ends. Including the terminal cysteine and phenylalanine, the CDR3 comprises 15 residues. The read is trimmed to its CDR3 DNA, 45 bases read in frame from base 1. As encoded in the germline V gene (reference sequence), CDR1 is LNHNV while CDR2 is YYDKDF. Comments on this clone: The antigen it recognizes is unknown. No much larger clone is present one base from it, and per-base qualities are unavailable.

Material: peripheral blood. The TCR comes from a woman aged 45-65 years with active or convalescent COVID-19. The sequence joins TRBV15 to TRBJ2-7; possibly the D gene is TRBD1, per 5 matching bases. For the CDR3, the sequence is CATSRDRARVYEQYF. The DNA is as follows: TGTGCCACCAGCAGAGACAGGGCCAGGGTCTACGAGCAGTACTTC.